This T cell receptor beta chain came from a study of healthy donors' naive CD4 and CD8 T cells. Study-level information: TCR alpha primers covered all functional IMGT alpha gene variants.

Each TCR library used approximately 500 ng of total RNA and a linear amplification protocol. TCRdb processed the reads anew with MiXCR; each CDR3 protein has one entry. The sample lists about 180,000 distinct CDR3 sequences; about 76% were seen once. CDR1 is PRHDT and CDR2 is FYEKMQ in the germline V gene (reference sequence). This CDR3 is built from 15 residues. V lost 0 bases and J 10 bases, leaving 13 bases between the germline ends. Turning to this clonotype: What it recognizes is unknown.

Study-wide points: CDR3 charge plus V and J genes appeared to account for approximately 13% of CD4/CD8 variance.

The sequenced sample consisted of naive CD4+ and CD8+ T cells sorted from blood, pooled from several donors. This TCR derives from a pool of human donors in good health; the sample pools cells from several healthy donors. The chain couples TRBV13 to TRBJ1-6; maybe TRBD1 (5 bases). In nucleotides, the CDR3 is TGTGCCAGCAGCTTAGGTCGCAGGGTCGGCTCACCCCTCCACTTT. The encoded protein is CASSLGRRVGSPLHF.